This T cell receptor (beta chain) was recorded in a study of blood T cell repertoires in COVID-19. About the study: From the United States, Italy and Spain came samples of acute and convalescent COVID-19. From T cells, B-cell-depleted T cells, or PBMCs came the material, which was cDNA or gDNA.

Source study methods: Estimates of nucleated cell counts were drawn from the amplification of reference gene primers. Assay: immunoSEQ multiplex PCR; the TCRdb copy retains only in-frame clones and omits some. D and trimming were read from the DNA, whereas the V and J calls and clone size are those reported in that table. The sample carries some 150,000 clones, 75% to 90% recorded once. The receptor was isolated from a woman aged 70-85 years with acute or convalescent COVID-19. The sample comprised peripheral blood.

The chain's CDR3 is CASSKVLRTGKTPEKARVSYEQYF. The CDR3 coding sequence is TGTGCCAGCAGCAAAGTTCTGCGGACGGGGAAGACACCCGAGAAGGCTAGAGTCTCCTACGAGCAGTACTTC. This rearrangement joins TRBV21-1 to TRBJ2-7; the D segment call TRBD2 is taken from the table without a DNA check. TRBV21-1 is a known pseudogene. This CDR3 contains 24 residues.